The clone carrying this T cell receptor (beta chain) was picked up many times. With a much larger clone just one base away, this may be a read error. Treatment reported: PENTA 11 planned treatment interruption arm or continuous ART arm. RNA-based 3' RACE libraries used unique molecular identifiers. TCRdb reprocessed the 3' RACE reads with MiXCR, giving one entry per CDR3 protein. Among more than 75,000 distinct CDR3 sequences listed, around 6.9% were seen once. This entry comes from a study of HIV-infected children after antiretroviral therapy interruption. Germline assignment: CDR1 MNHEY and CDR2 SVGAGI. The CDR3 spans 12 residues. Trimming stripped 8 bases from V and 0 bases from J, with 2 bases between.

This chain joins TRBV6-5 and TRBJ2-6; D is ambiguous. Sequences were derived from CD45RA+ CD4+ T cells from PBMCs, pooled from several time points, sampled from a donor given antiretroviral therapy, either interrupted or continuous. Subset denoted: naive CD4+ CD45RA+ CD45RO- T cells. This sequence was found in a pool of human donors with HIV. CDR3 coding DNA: TGTGCCAGCCGCTCTGGGGCCAACGTCCTGACTTTC. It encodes CASRSGANVLTF.